The rows below give T cell receptor beta chains drawn from one sample of a study of blood T cell repertoires in COVID-19. The assay was immunoSEQ multiplex PCR, and TCRdb's table has in-frame clones only and misses some. The sample has over 400,000 clones, roughly 88% seen once. Sequencing was carried out using peripheral blood. The receptors shown here come from a woman under 40 with active or convalescent COVID-19. CDR3s include the opening cysteine and the closing phenylalanine or tryptophan. Each record gives: CDR3 protein, CDR3 DNA, D gene, J gene, clone size, V gene. A D gene is named only where the DNA matches it firmly. A row's size may be missing; if present it is once, few, many or a size class.

CASSLGGVGEKLFF,TGTGCCAGCAGCTTAGGGGGTGTGGGTGAAAAACTGTTTTTT,-,TRBJ1-4,-,TRBV5-6
CASSQEGQGSYGYTF,TGTGCCAGCAGCCAGGAGGGGCAGGGATCCTATGGCTACACCTTC,-,TRBJ1-2,-,TRBV7-9
CASSLEPGQGYEQYF,TGCGCCAGCAGCTTGGAGCCGGGACAGGGATACGAGCAGTACTTC,TRBD1,TRBJ2-7,-,TRBV5-1
CATSSETGGFTYEQYF,TGTGCCACCAGCAGCGAAACAGGGGGGTTCACCTACGAGCAGTACTTC,TRBD1,TRBJ2-7,once,TRBV15
CASSYLGQGSEKLFF,TGTGCCAGCAGTTACTTAGGACAGGGTAGTGAAAAACTGTTTTTT,TRBD1,TRBJ1-4,-,TRBV6-5
CASKGSDQGWSYNSPLHF,TGTGCCAGCAAAGGTTCCGATCAGGGCTGGTCCTATAATTCACCCCTCCACTTT,-,TRBJ1-6,-,TRBV27
CASSLEGVYYNEQFF,TGTGCCAGCAGCTTAGAGGGAGTGTACTACAATGAGCAGTTCTTC,-,TRBJ2-1,-,TRBV7-9
CASSEVTVYNSPLHF,TGTGCCAGCAGTGAAGTGACAGTGTATAATTCACCCCTCCACTTT,-,TRBJ1-6,-,TRBV6-1
CASSRATGGDYGYTF,TGCGCCAGCAGCCGAGCGACAGGGGGGGACTATGGCTACACCTTC,TRBD1,TRBJ1-2,-,TRBV4-1
CASSRIYRVNTEAFF,TGTGCCAGCAGCCGGATATACAGGGTGAACACTGAAGCTTTCTTT,-,TRBJ1-1,-,TRBV3-1/TRBV3-2
CASSLDGSRGYGYTF,TGTGCCAGCAGCTTAGACGGAAGCCGGGGCTATGGCTACACCTTC,-,TRBJ1-2,-,TRBV7-8
CASSVPRGGTNTEAFF,TGTGCCAGCAGCGTACCCCGGGGAGGGACGAACACTGAAGCTTTCTTT,-,TRBJ1-1,-,TRBV2
CAISDQAEAFF,TGTGCCATCAGTGATCAGGCTGAAGCTTTCTTT,-,TRBJ1-1,-,TRBV10-3
CASSQVGSYEQYF,TGTGCCAGCAGCCAGGTGGGCTCCTACGAGCAGTACTTC,-,TRBJ2-7,-,TRBV6-5
CASSGGGYSNQPQHF,TGTGCCAGCAGCGGCGGTGGATATAGCAATCAGCCCCAGCATTTT,-,TRBJ1-5,-,TRBV5-5
CASSLGTGTPYEQYF,TGTGCCAGCAGTTTGGGGACAGGTACTCCTTACGAGCAGTACTTC,TRBD1,TRBJ2-7,-,TRBV28